This passage covers 22 T cell receptor beta chains from one sample sequenced in a study of cytomegalovirus exposure and HLA in healthy donors. The primer mix had 60 Vbeta and 13 Jbeta primers. Sequencing was performed with immunoSEQ multiplex PCR; in TCRdb, only in-frame clones are kept and a portion is missing. The sample lists about 140,000 clones, about 80% occurring once. What was sequenced was PBMCs. The receptors were sampled from a man in his forties in good health and CMV-seropositive.

This sequence joins TRBV4-1 and TRBJ2-5, with D hard to call. The J call may be mistaken, given a closer DNA end match to TRBJ2-7. Per germline, CDR1 MGHRA and CDR2 YSYEKL. The CDR3 runs to 15 residues. The DNA for the CDR3 is TGCGCCAGCAGTCTCACCCCGCCTAGTACCTACGAGCAGTACTTC. It is translated as CASSLTPPSTYEQYF.

The genes are TRBV6-1 and TRBJ1-5; no firm D call. V was clipped by 1 base and J by 0 bases, with 13 bases between them. Per the germline V gene, CDR1 is MNHNS and CDR2 is SASEGT. The CDR3 extends over 17 amino acids. As DNA, the CDR3 is TGTGCCAGCAGTGAAGAAAACAGATATTATAGCAATCAGCCCCAGCATTTT. Translated: CASSEENRYYSNQPQHF.

The V call is TRBV27, the J call TRBJ2-1, with D possibly matching TRBD2 (6 bases). The length of the CDR3 is 14 residues. Germline V gene lookup returns CDR1 MNHEY and CDR2 SMNVEV (reference sequence). V dropped 4 bases and J dropped 0 bases, with 7 bases sitting between them. The CDR3 protein is CASSYGSSYNEQFF. The CDR3 DNA follows: TGTGCCAGCAGTTACGGGAGCTCCTACAATGAGCAGTTCTTC.

This chain uses TRBV7-3 with TRBJ2-1; possible D gene TRBD2, 6 bases. The V gene lost 5 bases and the J gene lost 1 base, with 9 bases spanning the gap. Germline lookup yields CDR1 SGHTA and CDR2 FQGTGA. The CDR3 has 14 amino acids. The CDR3 nucleotides read TGTGCCAGCAGCCTTGGGGGGTCCTACAATGAGCAGTTCTTC. Amino acid sequence: CASSLGGSYNEQFF.

The chain joins TRBV19 to TRBJ2-5; TRBD2 matches at 10 bases. The CDR3 runs to 15 residues. Germline V gene sequence: CDR1 LNHDA, CDR2 SQIVND (reference sequence). V lost 3 bases to trimming and J lost 1 base; unmatched junction nucleotides: 2. DNA of the CDR3: TGTGCCAGTAGTATCGGGACTAGCGTCCAAGAGACCCAGTACTTC. This sequence encodes CASSIGTSVQETQYF.

The chain has TRBV27 and TRBJ1-5, with 9 bases lining up with TRBD1. Per the germline V gene, CDR1 is MNHEY and CDR2 is SMNVEV (reference sequence). The length of the CDR3 is 15 residues. Unmatched junction bases numbered 8, after V lost 8 bases and J lost 3 bases. The CDR3 nucleotides read TGTGCCAGCCGACAGGGGGGCGGCTTCAATCAGCCCCAGCATTTT. It yields the protein CASRQGGGFNQPQHF.

The V call is TRBV7-8, the J call TRBJ1-1, with 9 bases identical to TRBD1. Germline V CDR1 and CDR2: SGHVS, FQNEAQ. The junction had 9 bases not matched to a gene; V was cut back by 5 bases and J by 5 bases. This CDR3 has 15 amino acids. CDR3 sequence reads: CASSAYTGGRTEAFF. The DNA of the CDR3 is TGTGCCAGCAGCGCCTATACAGGGGGCAGGACTGAAGCTTTCTTT.

The V gene is TRBV7-9, the J gene TRBJ1-1; maybe TRBD1 (5 bases). CDR3 length: 14 amino acids. The germline CDR1 and CDR2 sequences are SEHNR and FQNEAQ (reference sequence). The ends were cut back, 3 bases at V and 8 bases at J, with 16 bases in the middle. The CDR3 loop reads CASSLGGGSGEAFF. The DNA for the CDR3 is TGTGCCAGCAGCTTGGGGGGAGGGTCAGGCGAAGCTTTCTTT.

This clone was observed once. The chain carries TRBV6-1 and TRBJ1-1, with 10 bases identical to TRBD1. Germline CDR1 is MNHNS and CDR2 is SASEGT. V shed 0 bases and J 5 bases; nucleotides not matched to a gene: 3. The CDR3 loop spans 15 amino acids. The CDR3 sequence: CASSEATGGRTEAFF. The CDR3, as DNA: TGTGCCAGCAGTGAAGCGACAGGGGGCCGGACTGAAGCTTTCTTT.

In its sample, this clone was seen once. The V gene is TRBV30, the J gene TRBJ1-6; 7 nucleotides match TRBD1. Germline lookup yields CDR1 GTSNPN and CDR2 SVGIG (reference sequence). The trim removed 3 bases at V and 7 bases at J, leaving 15 bases unmatched. CDR3 length equals 17 residues. The CDR3 coding sequence is TGTGCCTGGAGGGGAATCGGGACAGCACTATCAAATTCACCCCTCCACTTT. Its translation is CAWRGIGTALSNSPLHF.

J is TRBJ2-7 and V is TRBV2; 8 nucleotides agree with TRBD2. CDR1 SNHLY and CDR2 FYNNEI come from the germline V gene. The junction had 9 bases not matched to a gene; V was cut back by 6 bases and J by 2 bases. The CDR3 loop spans 15 amino acids. CDR3 DNA sequence: TGTGCCAGCAGGGAGTCGGGACTAGATGCCTACGAGCAGTACTTC. This encodes CASRESGLDAYEQYF. The variable domain in full, with the rest retrieved from reference TRBV2 and TRBJ2-7, is EPEVTQTPSHQVTQMGQEVILRCVPISNHLYFYWYRQILGQKVEFLVSFYNNEISEKSEIFDDQFSVERPDGSNFTLKIRSTKLEDSAMYFCASRESGLDAYEQYFGPGTRLTVT.

The chain carries TRBV2 and TRBJ1-2, with no clear D. The CDR3 runs 15 residues. CDR1 is SNHLY, CDR2 FYNNEI, per germline. Trimming left V 4 bases short and J 4 bases short, with 16 bases between. CDR3 amino acids: CASSVTGVPSYGYTF. CDR3 in DNA: TGTGCCAGCAGTGTAACCGGGGTCCCCTCCTATGGCTACACCTTC.

The chain carries TRBV6-6 and TRBJ1-2; D gene unclear. The CDR3 sequence is 14 residues long. V dropped 0 bases and J dropped 3 bases, with 8 bases sitting between them. Germline loops: CDR1 MNHNY, CDR2 SVGAGI (reference sequence). CDR3 protein: CASSYSQDYYGYTF. The CDR3 region has the DNA TGTGCCAGCAGTTACTCGCAAGACTACTATGGCTACACCTTC.

The chain uses TRBV18 and TRBJ1-4; maybe TRBD1 (6 bases). Between the trimmed V and J ends, which lost 0 bases and 4 bases, there was a span of 9 bases. The CDR3 loop spans 15 amino acids. Germline V gives CDR1 KGHSH, CDR2 LQKENI. As DNA, the CDR3 is TGTGCCAGCTCACCACCAACAGGGTTTAATGAAAAACTGTTTTTT. This codes for CASSPPTGFNEKLFF.

The chain recombines TRBV11-2 with TRBJ2-6; D gene uncertain. Germline V lookup: CDR1 SGHAT, CDR2 FQNNGV. The CDR3 loop spans 15 amino acids. The V gene lost 2 bases and the J gene lost 3 bases, with 8 bases spanning the gap. CDR3 nucleotide sequence: TGTGCCAGCAGCTTACCGTACGGTGGGGCCAACGTCCTGACTTTC. Translated: CASSLPYGGANVLTF. The whole variable domain, filled in from reference TRBV11-2 and TRBJ2-6, reads EAGVAQSPRYKIIEKRQSVAFWCNPISGHATLYWYQQILGQGPKLLIQFQNNGVVDDSQLPKDRFSAERLKGVDSTLKIQPAKLEDSAVYLCASSLPYGGANVLTFGAGSRLTVL.

This rearrangement joins TRBV19 to TRBJ2-5, with 9 bases fitting TRBD2. The CDR3 is 15 amino acids. V lost 3 bases, J lost 7 bases, and 9 bases stayed unmatched. The germline V gene has CDR1 LNHDA and CDR2 SQIVND (reference sequence). The chain's CDR3 is CASSILAGTPGTQYF. The CDR3 DNA follows: TGTGCCAGTAGTATCCTAGCGGGAACCCCCGGGACCCAGTACTTC.

V gene TRBV7-2 combines with J gene TRBJ1-1, with D perhaps TRBD1 (5 bases). From germline, CDR1 is SGHTA and CDR2 FQGNSA. CDR3 size: 13 residues. V was shortened by 5 bases and J by 6 bases, with 13 bases between the two germline ends. CDR3 bases: TGTGCCAGCAGCCGGGTGGGGGGAGCTGAAGCTTTCTTT. It is translated as CASSRVGGAEAFF.

Here the CDR3 reads CASSLAGAGGSEKLFF. DNA for the CDR3: TGCGCCAGCAGCTTGGCTGGGGCAGGGGGAAGTGAAAAACTGTTTTTT. The chain recombines TRBV5-1 with TRBJ1-4, with 7 positions matching TRBD1. V was pared by 0 bases and J by 7 bases, with 9 bases of the junction left unmatched. In germline, CDR1 is SGHRS, CDR2 YFSETQ. The CDR3 spans 16 residues.

DNA of the CDR3: TGTGCCAGCAGCACCGGAGATACGCAGTATTTT. Protein product: CASSTGDTQYF. The chain is built from TRBV5-6 and TRBJ2-3; D not certain. This CDR3 is 11 amino acids long. CDR1 and CDR2 from the germline V gene are SGHDT and YYEEEE. Trimming removed 4 bases from V and 5 bases from J, with 5 bases in between.

For the CDR3, the DNA is TGTGCCAGCAGCGAGACAGGGTACTACGAGCAGTACTTC. This gives the protein CASSETGYYEQYF. This rearrangement joins TRBV7-2 to TRBJ2-7, with TRBD1 matching over 7 bases. J was trimmed by 3 bases and V by 5 bases; bases with no gene match: 4. CDR1 SGHTA and CDR2 FQGNSA come from the germline V gene. This CDR3 has 13 amino acids.

The V gene is TRBV2, the J gene TRBJ1-1; tentative D call: TRBD1 (6 bases). This CDR3 has 14 residues. CDR1 SNHLY and CDR2 FYNNEI come from the germline V gene. The V and J ends lost 7 bases and 5 bases respectively, with 17 bases between them. The CDR3 DNA follows: TGTGCCAGCATTCCGACAGGTTCGGGGACTGAAGCTTTCTTT. Residues: CASIPTGSGTEAFF. Full variable domain (outside the CDR3, taken from reference TRBV2 and TRBJ1-1): EPEVTQTPSHQVTQMGQEVILRCVPISNHLYFYWYRQILGQKVEFLVSFYNNEISEKSEIFDDQFSVERPDGSNFTLKIRSTKLEDSAMYFCASIPTGSGTEAFFGQGTRLTVV.

This chain uses TRBV9 with TRBJ1-6; D gene uncertain. The V and J ends lost 0 bases and 0 bases respectively, with 10 bases between them. The CDR3 is 17 residues long. CDR1 is SGDLS, CDR2 YYNGEE, per germline. CDR3 DNA sequence: TGTGCCAGCAGCGTAGGAATGAGCCGCTCCTATAATTCACCCCTCCACTTT. The encoded protein is CASSVGMSRSYNSPLHF.